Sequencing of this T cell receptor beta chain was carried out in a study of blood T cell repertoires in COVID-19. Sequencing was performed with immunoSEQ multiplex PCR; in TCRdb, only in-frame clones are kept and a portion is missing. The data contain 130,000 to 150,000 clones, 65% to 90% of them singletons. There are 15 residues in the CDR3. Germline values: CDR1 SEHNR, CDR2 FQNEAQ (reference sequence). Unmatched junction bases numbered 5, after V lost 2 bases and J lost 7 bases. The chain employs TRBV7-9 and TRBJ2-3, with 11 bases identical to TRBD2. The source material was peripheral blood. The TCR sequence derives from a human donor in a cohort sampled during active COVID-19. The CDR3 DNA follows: TGTGCCAGCAGCTTACGACTAGCGGGGACTTATACGCAGTATTTT. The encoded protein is CASSLRLAGTYTQYF. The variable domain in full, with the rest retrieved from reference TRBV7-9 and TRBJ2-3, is DTGVSQNPRHKITKRGQNVTFRCDPISEHNRLYWYRQTLGQGPEFLTYFQNEAQLEKSRLLSDRFSAERPKGSFSTLEIQRTEQGDSAMYLCASSLRLAGTYTQYFGPGTRLTVL.